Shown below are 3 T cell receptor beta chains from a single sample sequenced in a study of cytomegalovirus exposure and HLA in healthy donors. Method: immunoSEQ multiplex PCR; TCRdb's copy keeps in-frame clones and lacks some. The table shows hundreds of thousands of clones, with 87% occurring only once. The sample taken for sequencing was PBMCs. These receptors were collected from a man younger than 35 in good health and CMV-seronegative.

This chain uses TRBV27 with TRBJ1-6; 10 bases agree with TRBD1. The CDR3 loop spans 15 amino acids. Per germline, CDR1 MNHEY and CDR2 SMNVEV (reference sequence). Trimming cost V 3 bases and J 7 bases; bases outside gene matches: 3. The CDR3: CASSFGQGVNSPLHF. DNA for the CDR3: TGTGCCAGCAGTTTCGGACAGGGGGTAAATTCACCCCTCCACTTT.

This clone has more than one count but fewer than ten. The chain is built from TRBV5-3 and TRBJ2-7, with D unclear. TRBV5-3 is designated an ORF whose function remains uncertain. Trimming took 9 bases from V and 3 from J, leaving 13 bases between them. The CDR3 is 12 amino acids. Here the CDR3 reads CAKSTRRYEQYF. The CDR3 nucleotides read TGTGCCAAGTCGACAAGACGCTACGAGCAGTACTTC.

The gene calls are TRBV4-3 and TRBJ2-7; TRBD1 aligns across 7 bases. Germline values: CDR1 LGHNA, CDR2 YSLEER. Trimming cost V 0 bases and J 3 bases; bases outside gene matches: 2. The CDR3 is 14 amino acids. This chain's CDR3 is CASSQDHRGYEQYF. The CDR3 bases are TGCGCCAGCAGCCAAGATCACAGGGGCTACGAGCAGTACTTC.